Below, 15 T cell receptor beta chains from the same sample are listed, as sequenced in a study of control samples from healthy donors and cancer patients. Sequencing was performed with immunoSEQ multiplex PCR; in TCRdb, only in-frame clones are kept and a portion is missing. In the table there are around 160,000 clones, 93% of which are singletons. Sequenced: blood. These receptors came from a man between 18 and 29 years old in good health.

This clone was detected once. The chain employs TRBV7-9 and TRBJ2-7, with D hard to call. Trimming took 0 bases from V and 2 from J, leaving 2 bases between them. Germline values: CDR1 SEHNR, CDR2 FQNEAQ (reference sequence). The CDR3 runs to 12 residues. Written as DNA, the CDR3 is TGTGCCAGCAGCTTAGCAACCTACGAGCAGTACTTC. This encodes CASSLATYEQYF. Full variable domain (missing parts from reference TRBV7-9 and TRBJ2-7): DTGVSQNPRHKITKRGQNVTFRCDPISEHNRLYWYRQTLGQGPEFLTYFQNEAQLEKSRLLSDRFSAERPKGSFSTLEIQRTEQGDSAMYLCASSLATYEQYFGPGTRLTVT.

This chain joins TRBV5-6 and TRBJ2-7, with TRBD1 matching 8 bases. Germline V lookup: CDR1 SGHDT, CDR2 YYEEEE. This CDR3 is built from 16 residues. Trimming took 4 bases from V and 0 from J; bases not matched to a gene: 9. The chain's CDR3 is CASSGGTGSSSYEQYF. The DNA of the CDR3 is TGTGCCAGCAGCGGCGGGACAGGATCGAGCTCCTACGAGCAGTACTTC.

The chain combines TRBV19 with TRBJ2-3; D is possibly TRBD1 or TRBD2 (5 bases each). The CDR3 is 17 residues long. Trimming stripped 8 bases from V and 3 bases from J, with 24 bases between. Per the germline V gene, CDR1 is LNHDA and CDR2 is SQIVND (reference sequence). CDR3 DNA sequence: TGTGCCAGTTCTCCTCTACTTGGGGCCGAGGGTACAGATACGCAGTATTTT. Its translation: CASSPLLGAEGTDTQYF.

The chain couples TRBV28 to TRBJ2-3; a weak D match, TRBD1 (6 bases). V was clipped by 3 bases and J by 2 bases, with 12 bases between them. The CDR3 contains 15 residues. Germline lookup yields CDR1 MDHEN and CDR2 SYDVKM. CDR3 DNA sequence: TGTGCCAGCAGTTTGAGCTGGACAGTCACAGATACGCAGTATTTT. It encodes CASSLSWTVTDTQYF.

The V call is TRBV28, the J call TRBJ2-2; D is perhaps TRBD1 (5 bases). This CDR3 is 17 amino acids long. V lost 4 bases and J lost 2, with 17 bases in between. Germline V lookup: CDR1 MDHEN, CDR2 SYDVKM. The chain's CDR3 is CASSYRYGQLNTGELFF. CDR3 bases: TGTGCCAGCAGTTACCGTTACGGACAACTTAACACCGGGGAGCTGTTTTTT.

As DNA, the CDR3 is TGTGCCAGCAGCCCAGCCCGACCGGTGAACACTGAAGCTTTCTTT. Its translation: CASSPARPVNTEAFF. The chain is built from TRBV7-8 and TRBJ1-1; no clear D. The V gene's germline CDR1 is SGHVS and CDR2 FQNEAQ. This CDR3 comprises 15 residues. Trimming shortened V by 5 bases and J by 0 bases, and 13 bases separated the two germline ends.

The rearrangement links TRBV10-2 to TRBJ1-5; TRBD1 might be the D (5 bases). V was clipped by 8 bases and J by 1 base, with 9 bases between them. The CDR3 is 13 residues long. Germline V gene data show CDR1 as WSHSY and CDR2 as SAAADI. The CDR3 here is CASGGGSNQPQHF. In nucleotides, the CDR3 is TGCGCCAGCGGTGGGGGGAGCAATCAGCCCCAGCATTTT.

The chain links TRBV11-2 to TRBJ1-6; D not resolved. V lost 8 bases and J lost 0, with 17 bases in between. There are 17 residues in the CDR3. From germline, CDR1 is SGHAT and CDR2 FQNNGV. CDR3 coding DNA: TGTGCCAGCTCGAGATCTGCAGTTCCCTCCTATAATTCACCCCTCCACTTT. Translated: CASSRSAVPSYNSPLHF. Drawing the rest from reference TRBV11-2 and TRBJ1-6, the complete variable domain is EAGVAQSPRYKIIEKRQSVAFWCNPISGHATLYWYQQILGQGPKLLIQFQNNGVVDDSQLPKDRFSAERLKGVDSTLKIQPAKLEDSAVYLCASSRSAVPSYNSPLHFGNGTRLTVT.

Only a few counts were recorded for this clone. The rearrangement uses TRBV30 and TRBJ1-1; D is possibly TRBD1 (5 bases). The V gene lost 2 bases and the J gene lost 5 bases, with 12 bases spanning the gap. Germline assignment: CDR1 GTSNPN and CDR2 SVGIG (reference sequence). The CDR3 contains 13 residues. CDR3 nucleotides: TGTGCCTGGAGTCCGGGGGAGTATACTGAAGCTTTCTTT. This encodes CAWSPGEYTEAFF. The full variable domain, completed using reference TRBV30 and TRBJ1-1, is SQTIHQWPATLVQPVGSPLSLECTVEGTSNPNLYWYRQAAGRGLQLLFYSVGIGQISSEVPQNLSASRPQDRQFILSSKKLLLSDSGFYLCAWSPGEYTEAFFGQGTRLTVV.

V usage is TRBV12-3 or TRBV12-4 and J usage is TRBJ1-6, with D perhaps matching TRBD1 (5 bases). The CDR3 has 13 amino acids. V was cut by 6 bases and J by 10 bases, with 13 bases left in between. CDR3 residues: CASRQTVPSPLHF. Written as DNA, the CDR3 is TGTGCCAGCAGACAGACAGTTCCCTCACCCCTCCACTTT.

The chain recombines TRBV9 with TRBJ1-2; 10 nucleotides match TRBD1. CDR1 SGDLS and CDR2 YYNGEE come from the germline V gene. After removal of 2 bases from V and 6 bases from J, the junction contained 7 bases not matched to a gene. The CDR3 consists of 15 residues. The CDR3 reads CASSVGDRGLNGYTF. The CDR3 DNA follows: TGTGCCAGCAGCGTGGGGGACAGGGGCTTGAATGGCTACACCTTC.

Only one count was recorded for this clone. The V and J genes are TRBV7-8 and TRBJ1-5; D gene unclear. Per the germline V gene, CDR1 is SGHVS and CDR2 is FQNEAQ. The CDR3 spans 14 residues. Between the trimmed V and J ends, which lost 1 base and 10 bases, there was a span of 14 bases. DNA for the CDR3: TGTGCCAGCAGCTTAGGGTCAGGATTTAGTCCCCAGCATTTT. This translates into CASSLGSGFSPQHF.

The chain combines TRBV6-6 with TRBJ1-3; 8 bases line up with TRBD1. With V trimmed by 5 bases and J by 6 bases, 9 bases remained unmatched. Germline CDR1 reads MNHNY; CDR2 reads SVGAGI (reference sequence). The CDR3 consists of 15 residues. The CDR3 coding sequence is TGTGCCAGCAGTCACACAGGGGGAAGTAAAAACACCATATATTTT. Amino acids: CASSHTGGSKNTIYF.

The sample holds one count of this clone. This chain connects TRBV19 to TRBJ2-6, with 8 nucleotides matching TRBD2. This CDR3 comprises 16 residues. Germline V CDR1 and CDR2: LNHDA, SQIVND (reference sequence). Trimming at V came to 8 bases and at J to 1 base, leaving 7 bases not matched to a gene. The chain's CDR3 is CASRGGGASGANVLTF. CDR3 DNA sequence: TGTGCCAGTCGGGGGGGCGGGGCATCTGGGGCCAACGTCCTGACTTTC.

The chain combines TRBV19 with TRBJ2-7, with 9 bases fitting TRBD1. In germline, CDR1 is LNHDA, CDR2 SQIVND (reference sequence). The CDR3 is 14 residues long. The trim removed 9 bases at V and 3 bases at J, leaving 9 bases unmatched. CDR3 bases: TGTGCCAGCGAGCCGGGACAGGGAAACTACGAGCAGTACTTC. This codes for CASEPGQGNYEQYF. The full variable domain, completed using reference TRBV19 and TRBJ2-7, is DGGITQSPKYLFRKEGQNVTLSCEQNLNHDAMYWYRQDPGQGLRLIYYSQIVNDFQKGDIAEGYSVSREKKESFPLTVTSAQKNPTAFYLCASEPGQGNYEQYFGPGTRLTVT.